Presented here are 8 T cell receptor beta chains from one specimen sequenced in a study of cytomegalovirus exposure and HLA in healthy donors. The PCR employed 60 Vbeta primers together with 13 Jbeta primers. The repertoire was sequenced with immunoSEQ multiplex PCR; TCRdb's copy has only in-frame clones and lacks some. The sample includes fewer than 80,000 clones, 75% of them seen just once. Sequenced input: PBMCs. These receptors originate from a woman aged 40 to 55 in good health and CMV-seropositive.

The V call is TRBV4-1, the J call TRBJ2-3, with 14 bases fitting TRBD2. Germline V gene lookup returns CDR1 MGHRA and CDR2 YSYEKL. The CDR3 has 17 residues. V gave up 1 base and J gave up 6 bases; unmatched junction bases: 6. The CDR3 protein is CASSQAGLAGAGDTQYF. CDR3 coding DNA: TGCGCCAGCAGCCAAGCGGGACTAGCGGGGGCCGGGGATACGCAGTATTTT.

V usage is TRBV5-1 and J usage is TRBJ1-5; perhaps TRBD1 as D (5 bases). The CDR3 runs to 14 residues. Trimming stripped 4 bases from V and 5 bases from J, with 13 bases between. CDR1 SGHRS and CDR2 YFSETQ come from the germline V gene. The CDR3 reads CASSGSGWDQPQHF. The CDR3 bases are TGCGCCAGCAGCGGTTCAGGGTGGGATCAGCCCCAGCATTTT.

This clone was observed a single time. The rearrangement uses TRBV5-1 and TRBJ2-7; D possibly corresponds to TRBD2 (5 bases). The germline V and J ends were trimmed by 5 bases and 4 bases, with 13 bases remaining between them. Germline V gene sequence: CDR1 SGHRS, CDR2 YFSETQ. The CDR3 contains 13 residues. In DNA form, the CDR3 reads TGCGCCAGCAGGGACGGGGTGCGGTACGAGCAGTACTTC. It codes for CASRDGVRYEQYF.

This sequence joins TRBV5-1 and TRBJ1-5; D not resolved. The CDR3 totals 15 residues. Trimming left V 5 bases short and J 4 bases short, with 16 bases between. Germline CDR1 and CDR2: SGHRS and YFSETQ. Written as DNA, the CDR3 is TGCGCCAGCAGATACGACGGAGGTCCTAATCAGCCCCAGCATTTT. It is translated as CASRYDGGPNQPQHF.

The chain uses TRBV5-1 and TRBJ2-5; TRBD2 is a possible D gene (6 bases). CDR1 and CDR2 from the germline V gene are SGHRS and YFSETQ. The CDR3 consists of 17 residues. V shed 0 bases and J shed 4 bases, with 19 bases lying between them. This CDR3 is CASSLAERQGGGETQYF. The CDR3 nucleotides read TGCGCCAGCAGCTTGGCCGAAAGGCAGGGAGGCGGAGAGACCCAGTACTTC.

This clone occurred a few times. The same CDR3 arises from other DNA sequences in this sample as well. The gene calls are TRBV6-5 and TRBJ2-7, with 8 bases that match TRBD1. The junction had 8 bases not matched to a gene; V was cut back by 0 bases and J by 7 bases. Germline values: CDR1 MNHEY, CDR2 SVGAGI. The CDR3 consists of 15 residues. The CDR3: CASSYSTQGAGEQYF. The CDR3 region has the DNA TGTGCCAGCAGTTACTCGACCCAGGGGGCAGGGGAGCAGTACTTC.

The chain carries TRBV6-4 and TRBJ1-2; 7 nucleotides agree with TRBD1. Germline CDR1 reads MRHNA; CDR2 reads SNTAGT. CDR3 length: 15 residues. V was pared by 2 bases and J by 6 bases, with 9 bases of the junction left unmatched. The CDR3 sequence is CASSDTNRGVDGYTF. The DNA of the CDR3 is TGTGCCAGCAGTGACACAAACAGGGGTGTAGATGGCTACACCTTC.

V gene TRBV11-3 combines with J gene TRBJ2-1; tentatively, D is TRBD1 (6 bases). From germline, CDR1 is SGHNT and CDR2 YENEEA. The CDR3 is 16 residues long. V lost 5 bases to trimming and J lost 0 bases, with 14 bases between them. The CDR3 region is CASSLTTGSSYNEQFF. DNA for the CDR3: TGTGCCAGCAGCCTAACCACAGGGAGCTCCTACAATGAGCAGTTCTTC.